The 13 T cell receptor beta chains given below trace back to one sample, sequenced in a study of ipilimumab plus nivolumab after autologous stem cell transplantation. Generated by immunoSEQ multiplex PCR, the TCRdb table keeps only in-frame clones and is missing some. The data contain some 22,000 clones, 77% of them seen just once; the ten biggest clones take up around 20%. The sequencing here drew on PBMCs, taken in a trial of ipilimumab plus nivolumab as post-transplant consolidation. These receptors all stem from a male donor with diffuse large B-cell lymphoma.

The chain employs TRBV7-9 and TRBJ2-5; 11 bases match TRBD2. V lost 3 bases, J lost 1 base, and 4 bases stayed unmatched. Germline V CDR1 and CDR2: SEHNR, FQNEAQ (reference sequence). There are 16 residues in the CDR3. CDR3 nucleotide sequence: TGTGCCAGCAGCTTCGGTAGCGGGGGGGCCCAAGAGACCCAGTACTTC. It yields the protein CASSFGSGGAQETQYF.

The gene calls are TRBV4-1 and TRBJ2-5; 7 positions agree with TRBD2. The CDR3 contains 18 residues. CDR1 is MGHRA, CDR2 YSYEKL, per germline. After removal of 0 bases from V and 3 bases from J, the junction contained 13 bases not matched to a gene. The DNA of the CDR3 is TGCGCCAGCAGCCAAGATCCAGGAGGGCGGGGGAAAAAAGAGACCCAGTACTTC. This encodes CASSQDPGGRGKKETQYF.

The chain joins TRBV18 to TRBJ2-1, with D uncertain. This CDR3 contains 16 residues. V lost 5 bases, J lost 6 bases, and 20 bases lay in between. Per the germline V gene, CDR1 is KGHSH and CDR2 is LQKENI. In nucleotides, the CDR3 is TGTGCCAGCTCATCCCTCGGGCCCCCCAACACCAATGAGCAGTTCTTC. Translation gives CASSSLGPPNTNEQFF.

V usage is TRBV5-4 and J usage is TRBJ1-5; TRBD1 might be the D (6 bases). V lost 1 base and J 5 bases, leaving 13 bases between the germline ends. This CDR3 region has 15 residues. Germline CDR1 is SGHNT and CDR2 is YYREEE (reference sequence). The CDR3 coding sequence is TGTGCCAGCAGCTTGAGGGACACCCGATATCAGCCCCAGCATTTT. The encoded protein is CASSLRDTRYQPQHF.

This chain links TRBV18 with TRBJ2-7, with 7 bases fitting TRBD1. Germline CDR1 and CDR2: KGHSH and LQKENI. This CDR3 is 14 amino acids long. The V segment lost 2 bases and the J segment 4 bases; nucleotides outside the gene matches: 5. This chain's CDR3 is CASSPTGAGYEQYF. The CDR3 DNA sequence: TGTGCCAGCTCACCAACAGGGGCTGGATACGAGCAGTACTTC.

The chain combines TRBV28 with TRBJ1-1; 8 nucleotides line up with TRBD1. Trimming cost V 3 bases and J 8 bases; bases outside gene matches: 8. The CDR3 spans 14 residues. Per the germline V gene, CDR1 is MDHEN and CDR2 is SYDVKM. This chain's CDR3 is CASSFWRTGREAFF. The CDR3 nucleotides read TGTGCCAGCAGTTTTTGGCGGACAGGGAGAGAAGCTTTCTTT.

V gene TRBV9 combines with J gene TRBJ1-2; D gene uncertain. The germline V and J ends were trimmed by 3 bases and 8 bases, with 8 bases remaining between them. Germline lookup yields CDR1 SGDLS and CDR2 YYNGEE. This CDR3 spans 11 amino acids. CDR3 in amino acids: CASSEPRGYTF. CDR3 in DNA: TGTGCCAGCAGCGAACCTAGGGGCTACACCTTC.

This chain joins TRBV9 and TRBJ1-2; a possible D gene is TRBD1 (5 bases). The germline CDR1 and CDR2 sequences are SGDLS and YYNGEE. The CDR3 is made up of 14 amino acids. Trimming took 0 bases from V and 4 from J, leaving 10 bases between them. CDR3 bases: TGTGCCAGCAGCGTAGAATGGGGCTCCTATGGCTACACCTTC. This encodes CASSVEWGSYGYTF. The variable domain in full, with the rest retrieved from reference TRBV9 and TRBJ1-2, is DSGVTQTPKHLITATGQRVTLRCSPRSGDLSVYWYQQSLDQGLQFLIQYYNGEERAKGNILERFSAQQFPDLHSELNLSSLELGDSALYFCASSVEWGSYGYTFGSGTRLTVV.

The chain has TRBV11-3 and TRBJ2-2; TRBD2 matches at 8 bases. Germline CDR1 is SGHNT and CDR2 is YENEEA. This CDR3 is built from 18 residues. V gave up 2 bases and J gave up 2 bases; unmatched junction bases: 10. CDR3 bases: TGTGCCAGCAGCTTAAACGGGGGGGATCGGGCAAACACCGGGGAGCTGTTTTTT. Residues: CASSLNGGDRANTGELFF.

CDR3 region: CASSQDRQGTQPQHF. For the CDR3, the DNA is TGTGCCAGCAGCCAAGATCGGCAGGGGACACAGCCCCAGCATTTT. The chain has TRBV4-2 and TRBJ1-5; TRBD1 might be the D (6 bases). The CDR3 length is 15 residues. Trimming stripped 0 bases from V and 7 bases from J, with 13 bases between. CDR1 is LGHNA and CDR2 is YNFKEQ in the germline V gene.

The chain has TRBV19 and TRBJ1-5, with D perhaps matching TRBD1 (5 bases). Germline CDR1 is LNHDA and CDR2 is SQIVND (reference sequence). V was cut by 5 bases and J by 3 bases, with 8 bases left in between. The CDR3 extends over 13 amino acids. For the CDR3, the DNA is TGTGCCAGTAGTTCAGGGTTCAATCAGCCCCAGCATTTT. As protein: CASSSGFNQPQHF.

The CDR3 loop is CASSRDGNTEAFF. The DNA of the CDR3 is TGTGCCAGCAGTCGAGATGGGAACACTGAAGCTTTCTTT. The chain combines TRBV2 with TRBJ1-1; D gene uncertain. V gave up 5 bases and J gave up 1 base, with 8 bases separating them. Germline CDR1 reads SNHLY; CDR2 reads FYNNEI. This CDR3 is 13 amino acids long.

The chain links TRBV28 to TRBJ1-3; 8 bases line up with TRBD1. The germline V gene encodes CDR1 MDHEN and CDR2 SYDVKM. This CDR3 region has 15 residues. Trimming cost V 4 bases and J 3 bases; bases outside gene matches: 5. Here the CDR3 DNA reads TGTGCCAGCAGTTCGACAGGGGTCCGTGGAAACACCATATATTTT. This gives the protein CASSSTGVRGNTIYF.